This is a list of T cell receptor beta chains from one sample in a study of blood T cells in healthy people across ages. Each CDR3 protein gets one entry after TCRdb re-called the 5' RACE reads with MiXCR. Here the sample spans more than 1,000,000 distinct CDR3 sequences, around 27% being singletons. This same sample was also part of a study on T cells of mothers and their children.

Sequenced: blood. These receptors originate from a girl aged 2-10 years in good health. The CDR3 runs from the conserved cysteine through the conserved F or W. The D gene is left open where the match is weak. Size is omitted from some rows. Given values are once, few, many or a class for expanded clones.

cdr3_length	j_call	v_call	clone_size	d_call	cdr3_nt	cdr3_aa
15	TRBJ1-1	TRBV12-3/TRBV12-4	.	.	TGTGCCAGCAGTAACCGATTCGGGGTGGACACTGAAGCTTTCTTT	CASSNRFGVDTEAFF
15	TRBJ1-1	TRBV11-2	.	TRBD1	TGTGCCAGCAGCGACCAGGGGGCCGGGTACACTGAAGCTTTCTTT	CASSDQGAGYTEAFF
15	TRBJ2-5	TRBV28	.	.	TGTGCCAGCAGTTTTCCCGGGACCGTCCAAGAGACCCAGTACTTC	CASSFPGTVQETQYF
13	TRBJ1-2	TRBV20-1	few	TRBD1	TGCAGTGTTGGACAGGGAGATACCTATGGCTACACCTTC	CSVGQGDTYGYTF
13	TRBJ1-2	TRBV5-5	few	.	TGTGCCAGCAGCACTGGGACTTTCTATGGCTACACCTTC	CASSTGTFYGYTF
16	TRBJ1-2	TRBV4-2	.	TRBD1	TGTGCCAGCAGCGATCGGGTCAGGACAGGCAACTATGGCTACACCTTC	CASSDRVRTGNYGYTF
15	TRBJ2-2	TRBV2	few	.	TGTGCCAGCAGAGGGACAATATTAGACACCGGGGAGCTGTTTTTT	CASRGTILDTGELFF
16	TRBJ2-2	TRBV5-1	.	.	TGCGCCAGCAGCTTGGAGGGAACTGGGACCACCGGGGAGCTGTTTTTT	CASSLEGTGTTGELFF
13	TRBJ2-5	TRBV29-1	few	.	TGCAGCGTTTCTACGCTTAATCAAGAGACCCAGTACTTC	CSVSTLNQETQYF
16	TRBJ2-1	TRBV24-1	many	TRBD2	TGTGCCACCAGTGATTTTTCTAGCGGGGGGTTGAATGAGCAGTTCTTC	CATSDFSSGGLNEQFF
14	TRBJ2-3	TRBV6-5	few	.	TGTGCCAGCAATCTCCGGACAGTCTCAGATACGCAGTATTTT	CASNLRTVSDTQYF
14	TRBJ2-1	TRBV5-1	once	.	TGCGCCAGCAGACTGGAGGGGCCCTACAATGAGCAGTTCTTC	CASRLEGPYNEQFF
17	TRBJ2-1	TRBV24-1	.	.	TGTGCCACCAATGATTCTAGACCGCGAAGCTCCTACAATGAGCAGTTCTTC	CATNDSRPRSSYNEQFF
12	TRBJ2-1	TRBV7-3	.	.	TGTGCCAGCAGCACTCTAGGATATGAGCAGTTCTTC	CASSTLGYEQFF
14	TRBJ1-1	TRBV27	.	.	TGTGCCAGTCGAGTTGCGGCCGGTAATACTGAAGCTTTCTTT	CASRVAAGNTEAFF
15	TRBJ1-2	TRBV6-5	.	.	TGTGCCAGCAGTTACTCGTTGGCAGGGAGTAATGGCTACACCTTC	CASSYSLAGSNGYTF
14	TRBJ1-6	TRBV7-3	.	TRBD1	TGTGCCAGCAGTAAAACAGGGGGCGATTCACCCCTCCACTTT	CASSKTGGDSPLHF
14	TRBJ1-3	TRBV12-3/TRBV12-4	many	TRBD1	TGTGCCAGCAGCCTACAGGGGGCTGGAAACACCATATATTTT	CASSLQGAGNTIYF
18	TRBJ2-7	TRBV6-1	.	TRBD2	TGTGCCAGCAGTCCCGACGGGACTAGCGGATTACCAGTCTACGAGCAGTACTTC	CASSPDGTSGLPVYEQYF
14	TRBJ1-1	TRBV27	.	.	TGTGCCAGCAGTTGGGGGGGTACGAACACTGAAGCTTTCTTT	CASSWGGTNTEAFF
13	TRBJ2-7	TRBV20-1	.	.	TGCAGTGCGGGGGGCAAGGAATCCTACGAGCAGTACTTC	CSAGGKESYEQYF
15	TRBJ2-1	TRBV24-1	.	TRBD1	TGTGGCACCAGTTTGACAGGGAGCTCCTACAATGAGCAGTTCTTC	CGTSLTGSSYNEQFF
17	TRBJ2-5	TRBV5-1	few	.	TGCGCCAGCAGTTCCCACTCCTTAGCGGAAAACCAAGAGACCCAGTACTTC	CASSSHSLAENQETQYF
13	TRBJ2-7	TRBV7-2	few	.	TGTGCCAGCAGCCAATGGCGGGTGGACGAGCAGTACTTC	CASSQWRVDEQYF
15	TRBJ2-3	TRBV20-1	few	TRBD1	TGCAGTGCTATTCAGGGGGAACTGTCCACAGATACGCAGTATTTT	CSAIQGELSTDTQYF
15	TRBJ2-1	TRBV5-1	.	.	TGCGCCAGTAGCTTGTTCGGCGGGGAGTACAATGAGCAGTTCTTC	CASSLFGGEYNEQFF
14	TRBJ2-1	TRBV29-1	.	.	TGCAGCGCCGGGGACCCATACTCCTACAATGAGCAGTTCTTC	CSAGDPYSYNEQFF
14	TRBJ1-2	TRBV28	.	.	TGTGCCAGCAGTTTATTGGCAGATAACTATGGCTACACCTTC	CASSLLADNYGYTF
13	TRBJ2-5	TRBV28	many	.	TGTGCCAGCAGCCGCCAGGCAGGAGAGACCCAGTACTTC	CASSRQAGETQYF
19	TRBJ2-3	TRBV10-3	.	TRBD2	TGTGCCATCAACCGGGCCCGTGAGGGGCGCGGGAGCAGCACAGATACGCAGTATTTT	CAINRAREGRGSSTDTQYF
13	TRBJ1-1	TRBV7-9	few	.	TGTGCCAGCAGTCAGGGGAGGCCGACTGAAGCTTTCTTT	CASSQGRPTEAFF
15	TRBJ1-4	TRBV10-3	.	.	TGTGCCATCAACCCGTCAAGGGGGGGAACCGAAAAACTGTTTTTT	CAINPSRGGTEKLFF
16	TRBJ2-2	TRBV28	.	.	TGTGCCAGCAGAAGAGCGCTAGCCGGGGTACCCGGGGAGCTGTTTTTT	CASRRALAGVPGELFF
17	TRBJ2-5	TRBV15	.	TRBD1	TGTGCCACCAGCAGAGATCCAGGACAGGGAGGATGGGAGACCCAGTACTTC	CATSRDPGQGGWETQYF